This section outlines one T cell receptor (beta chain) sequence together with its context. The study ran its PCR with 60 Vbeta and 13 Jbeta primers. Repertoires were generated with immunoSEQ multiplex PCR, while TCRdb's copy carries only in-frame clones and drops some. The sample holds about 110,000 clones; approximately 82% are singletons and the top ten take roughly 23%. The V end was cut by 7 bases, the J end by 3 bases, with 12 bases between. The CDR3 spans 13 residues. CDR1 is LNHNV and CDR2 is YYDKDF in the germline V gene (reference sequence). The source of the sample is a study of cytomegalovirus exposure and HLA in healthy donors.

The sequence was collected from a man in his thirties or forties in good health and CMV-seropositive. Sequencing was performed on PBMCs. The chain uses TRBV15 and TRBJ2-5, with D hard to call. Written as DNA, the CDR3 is TGTGCCACCAACTCCCGAAACGAAGAGACCCAGTACTTC. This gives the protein CATNSRNEETQYF.